This paragraph covers one T cell receptor beta chain sequence. The V gene lost 6 bases and the J gene lost 4 bases, with 3 bases spanning the gap. This CDR3 comprises 10 residues. Germline values: CDR1 WNHNN, CDR2 SYGVQD (reference sequence). Per the study methods: How many nucleated cells were present was estimated from reference gene primer amplification. TCRdb keeps only in-frame clones here, not all; method: immunoSEQ multiplex PCR. V, J and clone size are taken as reported in that table, and D and trimming were inferred from the DNA itself. This table has about 360,000 clones, around 87% appearing once. These data are taken from a study of blood T cell repertoires in COVID-19. As for the study in general: Sites in the United States, Italy and Spain provided acute and convalescent COVID-19 samples. Nucleic acid was either cDNA or gDNA, and it came from T cells, B-cell-depleted T cells, or PBMCs.

This TCR was sampled from a human donor in a cohort sampled during active COVID-19. The gene calls are TRBV10-1 and TRBJ1-2; D unresolved. Sample: peripheral blood. The DNA of the CDR3 is TGCGCCAGCAGCAGCTATGGCTACACCTTC. Protein sequence: CASSSYGYTF.